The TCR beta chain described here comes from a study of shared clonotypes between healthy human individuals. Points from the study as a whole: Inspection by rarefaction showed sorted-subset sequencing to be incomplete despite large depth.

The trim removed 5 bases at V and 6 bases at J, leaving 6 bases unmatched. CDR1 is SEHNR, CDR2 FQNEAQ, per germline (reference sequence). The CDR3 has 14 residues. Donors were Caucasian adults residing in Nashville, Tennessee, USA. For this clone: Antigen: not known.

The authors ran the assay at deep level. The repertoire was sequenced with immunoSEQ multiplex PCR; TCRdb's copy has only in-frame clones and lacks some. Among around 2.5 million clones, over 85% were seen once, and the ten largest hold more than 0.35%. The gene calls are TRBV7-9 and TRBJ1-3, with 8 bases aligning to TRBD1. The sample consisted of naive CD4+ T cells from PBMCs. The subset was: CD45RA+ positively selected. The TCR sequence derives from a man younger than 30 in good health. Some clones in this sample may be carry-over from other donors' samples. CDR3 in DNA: TGTGCCAGCAGCCTAGGACAGGGTTTAAACACCATATATTTT. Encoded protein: CASSLGQGLNTIYF.